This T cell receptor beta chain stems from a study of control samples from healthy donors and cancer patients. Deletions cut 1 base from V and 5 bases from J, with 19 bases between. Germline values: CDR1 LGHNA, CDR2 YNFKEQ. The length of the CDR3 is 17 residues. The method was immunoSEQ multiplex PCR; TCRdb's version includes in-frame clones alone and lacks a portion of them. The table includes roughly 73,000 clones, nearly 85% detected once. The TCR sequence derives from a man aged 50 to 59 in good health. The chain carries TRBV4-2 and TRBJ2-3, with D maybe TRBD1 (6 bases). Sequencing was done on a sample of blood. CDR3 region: CASSQVTGALQGDTQYF. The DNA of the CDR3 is TGTGCCAGCAGCCAAGTGACAGGAGCCCTCCAGGGAGATACGCAGTATTTT.